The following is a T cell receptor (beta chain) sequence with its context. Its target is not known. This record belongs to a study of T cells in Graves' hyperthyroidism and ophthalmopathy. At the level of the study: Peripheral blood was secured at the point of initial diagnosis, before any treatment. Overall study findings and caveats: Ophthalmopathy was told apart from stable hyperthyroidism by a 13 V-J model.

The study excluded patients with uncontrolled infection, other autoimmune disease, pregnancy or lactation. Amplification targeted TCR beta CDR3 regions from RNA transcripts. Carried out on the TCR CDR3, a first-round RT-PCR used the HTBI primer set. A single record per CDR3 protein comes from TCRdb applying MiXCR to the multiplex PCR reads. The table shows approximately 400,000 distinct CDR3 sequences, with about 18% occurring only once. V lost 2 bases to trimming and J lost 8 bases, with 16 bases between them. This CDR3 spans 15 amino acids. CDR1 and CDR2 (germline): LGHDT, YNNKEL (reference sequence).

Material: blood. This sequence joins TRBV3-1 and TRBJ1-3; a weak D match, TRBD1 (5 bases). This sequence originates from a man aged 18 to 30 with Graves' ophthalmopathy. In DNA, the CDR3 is TGTGCCAGCAGCCAAAACGAACCAAGGGGAGACACCATATATTTT. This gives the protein CASSQNEPRGDTIYF. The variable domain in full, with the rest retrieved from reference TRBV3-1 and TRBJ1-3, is DTAVSQTPKYLVTQMGNDKSIKCEQNLGHDTMYWYKQDSKKFLKIMFSYNNKELIINETVPNRFSPKSPDKAHLNLHINSLELGDSAVYFCASSQNEPRGDTIYFGEGSWLTVV.